This TCR beta chain was identified during a study of blood T cell repertoires in COVID-19. Overall study: Sites in the United States, Italy and Spain provided acute and convalescent COVID-19 samples. Sources were T cells, B-cell-depleted T cells, or PBMCs; the material itself was cDNA or gDNA.

Participants came from 20 to 25 US areas, aged roughly 18 to 95 years. Between the trimmed V and J ends, which lost 0 bases and 0 bases, there was a span of 6 bases. The CDR3 contains 14 residues. The germline V gene encodes CDR1 LGHNA and CDR2 YNFKEQ. In the original analysis: Using reference gene primer amplification, nucleated cell counts were estimated. The repertoire was sequenced with immunoSEQ multiplex PCR; TCRdb's copy has only in-frame clones and lacks some. D and trimming were read from the DNA, whereas the V and J calls and clone size are those reported in that table. The sample contains 250,000 to 300,000 clones, 80% to 90% of which appear only once.

The chain uses TRBV4-2 and TRBJ2-7; D not certain. The material sequenced was PBMCs or T cells enriched from blood (not recorded which). The receptor was isolated from a woman in her forties or fifties who had recovered from COVID-19. The CDR3 here is CASSQDRSSYEQYF. DNA of the CDR3: TGTGCCAGCAGCCAAGATCGGAGCTCCTACGAGCAGTACTTC.